This is a list of T cell receptor beta chains from one sample in a study of blood T cell repertoires in COVID-19. The method was immunoSEQ multiplex PCR; TCRdb's version includes in-frame clones alone and lacks a portion of them. The table records around 70,000 clones, around 90% of them present only once. Sample: peripheral blood. The origin of the receptors is a human donor in a cohort sampled during active COVID-19. Each CDR3 is given with its conserved first and last residue. D genes are given only for firm matches. The listing skips clone size in some rows; elsewhere it reads once, few, many or a size class.

>TRBV18|TRBJ2-3|once|-
TGTGCCAGCTCACAGGGGTCTAGCACAGATACGCAGTATTTT
CASSQGSSTDTQYF
>TRBV19|TRBJ2-3|-|-
TGTGCCAGTAGTGACAGTCCTTACACAGATACGCAGTATTTT
CASSDSPYTDTQYF
>TRBV5-1|TRBJ2-1|-|TRBD1
TGCGCCAGCAGCTGGGCCGGGACAGGGGATGACAATGAGCAGTTCTTC
CASSWAGTGDDNEQFF
>TRBV6-5|TRBJ2-7|-|TRBD2
TGTGCCAGCAGTTATCAGGCGGGAGCGATTTACGAGCAGTACTTC
CASSYQAGAIYEQYF
>TRBV7-2|TRBJ2-2|-|-
TGTGCCAGCAGCTTAAACCCGGACATTCGGACCGGGGAGCTGTTTTTT
CASSLNPDIRTGELFF
>TRBV27|TRBJ2-3|-|TRBD2
TGTGCCAGCCACCCGCGGCGGGAGGGGACAGATACGCAGTATTTT
CASHPRREGTDTQYF
>TRBV7-2|TRBJ2-2|few|TRBD2
TGTGCCAGCAGCCCTCGGCCCCAACGGGGGGGCCACACCGGGGAGCTGTTTTTT
CASSPRPQRGGHTGELFF
>TRBV7-2|TRBJ2-7|-|-
TGTGCCAGCAGCTTAGTGCAGGGAATCGGCTACGAGCAGTACTTC
CASSLVQGIGYEQYF
>TRBV28|TRBJ1-4|-|TRBD1
TGTGCCAGCAGTTCCCTAACAGGGGGGCGAGAAAAACTGTTTTTT
CASSSLTGGREKLFF
>TRBV20-1|TRBJ2-1|-|-
TGCAGTGCTAGTGCTCTTCATGGGGGGGGCGGCTTAAATGAGCAGTTCTTC
CSASALHGGGGLNEQFF
>TRBV6-4|TRBJ1-1|-|TRBD1
TGTGCCAGCAGTGATTCCGGGACAGGGTCAGCTTTCTTT
CASSDSGTGSAFF
>TRBV18|TRBJ1-5|-|-
TGTGCCAGCTCACCTTCTACAGGGATGGATCAGCCCCAGCATTTT
CASSPSTGMDQPQHF
>TRBV28|TRBJ2-1|-|-
TGTGCCAGCAGTTTCCGGGGCTACAATGAGCAGTTCTTC
CASSFRGYNEQFF
>TRBV18|TRBJ1-4|-|TRBD1
TGTGCCAGCTCAACGGACAGGGTGACTAATGAAAAACTGTTTTTT
CASSTDRVTNEKLFF
>TRBV2|TRBJ2-7|few|TRBD2
TGTGCCAGCAGTGAAGTAGCGGGGGTTTCCTACGAGCAGTACTTC
CASSEVAGVSYEQYF
>TRBV6-1|TRBJ1-2|-|-
TGTGCCAGCAGTGAAGCGCCGGAGGGATACGGCTACACCTTC
CASSEAPEGYGYTF
>TRBV2|TRBJ1-4|-|TRBD1
TGTGCCAGCAGTAACTCGGCAGGGGGCTTTGCAACTAATGAAAAACTGTTTTTT
CASSNSAGGFATNEKLFF
>TRBV18|TRBJ2-1|-|-
TGTGCCAGCTCACCGGACAGTGCCTACAATGAGCAGTTCTTC
CASSPDSAYNEQFF
>TRBV10-3|TRBJ2-3|-|TRBD2
TGTGCCATCAGTGGTTCTAGCGGATCTAGCACAGATACGCAGTATTTT
CAISGSSGSSTDTQYF
>TRBV18|TRBJ1-4|-|-
TGTGCCAGCTCACCACCGTCGGTCGAAAAACTGTTTTTT
CASSPPSVEKLFF
>TRBV18|TRBJ1-2|-|-
TGTGCCAGCTCACAGGCGGTCGTGACCAACTATGGCTACACCTTC
CASSQAVVTNYGYTF
>TRBV6-2/TRBV6-3|TRBJ1-5|once|-
TGTGCCAGCAGTTACTACGGGTACGCCCAGCATTTT
CASSYYGYAQHF
>TRBV7-3|TRBJ2-3|once|TRBD2
TGTGCCAGCAGCGTAGCACCAGAAGCGGGGATCACAGATACGCAGTATTTT
CASSVAPEAGITDTQYF
>TRBV19|TRBJ1-4|-|-
TGTGCCAGTACTATGAGTCGGGAGACAACTAATGAAAAACTGTTTTTT
CASTMSRETTNEKLFF
>TRBV6-2/TRBV6-3|TRBJ2-7|few|TRBD2
TGTGCCAGCAGCACTTCCCTCGGGACTAGCGGGTCGAGCTCCTACGAGCAGTACTTC
CASSTSLGTSGSSSYEQYF
>TRBV7-3|TRBJ2-7|-|TRBD1
TGTGCCAGCAGCGACCGACAGGGGAGCGAGCAGTACTTC
CASSDRQGSEQYF
>TRBV19|TRBJ2-1|-|-
TGTGCCAGTAGCGGGACTGCGAATGAGCAGTTCTTC
CASSGTANEQFF
>TRBV3-1/TRBV3-2|TRBJ2-5|-|-
TGTGCCAGCAGCCGCGGGGCTAGCACCCAAGAGACCCAGTACTTC
CASSRGASTQETQYF
>TRBV24-1|TRBJ2-1|-|TRBD1
TGTGCCACCAGTGGAGGGACAGGGAATGAGCAGTTCTTC
CATSGGTGNEQFF
>TRBV12-3/TRBV12-4|TRBJ1-1|-|-
TGTGCCAGCAAAAGGGGTCGGGACACTGAAGCTTTCTTT
CASKRGRDTEAFF
>TRBV4-1|TRBJ2-1|-|TRBD2
TGCGCCAGCAGCCAAGGTAGACTAGCGGGAAGGAGTGAGCAGTTCTTC
CASSQGRLAGRSEQFF
>TRBV2|TRBJ2-2|-|-
TGTGCCAGCAGGAAGACAGAGATATTCACCGGGGAGCTGTTTTTT
CASRKTEIFTGELFF
>TRBV6-6|TRBJ1-6|-|TRBD1
TGTGCCAGCAGTAATACAGGGGGCGGGGGTTCACCCCTCCACTTT
CASSNTGGGGSPLHF
>TRBV5-6|TRBJ1-6|-|-
TGTGCCAGCAGCTCCCAATTCGGGGGGAATTCACCCCTCCACTTT
CASSSQFGGNSPLHF
>TRBV11-2|TRBJ2-3|-|-
TGTGCCAGCAGCTTAGACGCCACCAGGGTCAACACAGATACGCAGTATTTT
CASSLDATRVNTDTQYF
>TRBV28|TRBJ2-5|-|-
TGTGCCAGCAGTGAAGCGGGCCCTAATCGGGAGACCCAGTACTTC
CASSEAGPNRETQYF
>TRBV5-1|TRBJ2-5|once|-
TGCGCCAGCAGCCGTAAGACAGGACCTCAAGAGACCCAGTACTTC
CASSRKTGPQETQYF
>TRBV28|TRBJ2-7|-|TRBD2
TGTGCCAGCAGTTTAGTAGCGGGAGCCTCCTACGAGCAGTACTTC
CASSLVAGASYEQYF
>TRBV30|TRBJ2-7|-|TRBD2
TGTGCCTGGACCCGGGGCGGGCTAGCGGGAGTCTACGAGCAGTACTTC
CAWTRGGLAGVYEQYF
>TRBV6-4|TRBJ2-1|-|-
TGTGCCAGCAGTGAGTCGGGGAGCTCCTACAATGAGCAGTTCTTC
CASSESGSSYNEQFF
>TRBV7-2|TRBJ2-1|once|TRBD2
TGTGCCAGCAGCGACCCCGGGACTAAACGTCCGTTCTTC
CASSDPGTKRPFF
>TRBV7-2|TRBJ2-2|-|-
TGTGCCAGCAGCTTAGGGCAGGGAAACACCGGGGAGCTGTTTTTT
CASSLGQGNTGELFF
>TRBV19|TRBJ2-1|-|TRBD2
TGTGCCAGTAGTATAGGACTAGCGACCTACAATGAGCAGTTCTTC
CASSIGLATYNEQFF
>TRBV6-5|TRBJ1-6|-|TRBD1
TGTGCCAGCAGTTCCAGGACAGGTTCCTATAATTCACCCCTCCACTTT
CASSSRTGSYNSPLHF
>TRBV20-1|TRBJ2-1|-|TRBD2
TGCAGTGCTAGTGTCCCTAGCGGGAGCAATGAGCAGTTCTTC
CSASVPSGSNEQFF